Detailed here is one T cell receptor (beta chain). Profiling relied on immunoSEQ multiplex PCR, and the TCRdb table lists in-frame clones only, not all of them. The table lists about 240,000 clones, about 91% of them singletons. The CDR3 runs 16 residues. The germline gives CDR1 SEHNR, CDR2 FQNEAQ (reference sequence). Deletions cut 1 base from V and 2 bases from J, with 12 bases between. These data belong to a study of blood T cell repertoires in COVID-19. Each participant's cohort was designated according to participant-reported clinical history. Source material: PBMCs or T cells enriched from blood (not recorded which). The gene calls are TRBV7-9 and TRBJ1-3, with a possible D match to TRBD1 (5 bases). The origin of this receptor is a woman aged 25 to 39 with acute COVID-19. The CDR3 reads CASSLGQGLAGNTIYF. CDR3 nucleotide sequence: TGTGCCAGCAGCTTAGGTCAGGGTCTTGCTGGAAACACCATATATTTT.